In its sample, the clone carrying this TCR beta chain was seen a few times. Its target is unknown. MiXCR, run by TCRdb on the 5' RACE reads, gives a single entry per CDR3 protein. Altogether some 700,000 distinct CDR3 sequences are present, under 20% being singletons, with the ten largest covering around 19%. These data originate in a study of CD8 T cells in ankylosing spondylitis. Whole-study results and caveats: Several highly homologous variants formed a TCR beta motif that appeared characteristic of ankylosing spondylitis blood. Earlier studies detected some motif variants in reactive arthritis synovial fluid and blood.

The CDR3 has 15 residues. Trimming left V 3 bases short and J 6 bases short, with 18 bases between. Per germline, CDR1 SEHNR and CDR2 FQNEAQ (reference sequence). The sample consisted of blood, either unsorted or a sorted T cell fraction (not recorded which). The sequence was collected from a male donor with ankylosing spondylitis. This rearrangement joins TRBV7-9 to TRBJ2-7; unclear D gene. CDR3 protein: CASSLRSTPVSEQYF. The CDR3 DNA reads as TGTGCCAGCAGCTTGAGGTCGACACCCGTGTCCGAGCAGTACTTC.